This TCR beta chain stems from a study of regulatory T cells in long-lasting Graves disease. For the study at large: Newly diagnosed Graves' patients took antithyroid drugs under 3 months.

Library construction for TCR beta used iRepertoire HTBI primers and Arm-PCR of CDR3 regions. TCRdb analysed the multiplex PCR reads with MiXCR anew, one entry per CDR3 protein. This table holds about 220,000 distinct CDR3 sequences, about 16% found once. Time point described: newly diagnosed GD, antithyroid drugs for less than 3 months. From RNA extracted from PBMCs, the TCR library was made. EDTA tubes collected roughly 9 milliliters of peripheral blood. This clonotype was observed many times. The junction had 7 bases not matched to a gene; V was cut back by 5 bases and J by 5 bases. The length of the CDR3 is 14 residues. Germline V gives CDR1 MNHEY, CDR2 SVGEGT.

The chain uses TRBV6-2 or TRBV6-3 and TRBJ2-3; the match to TRBD2 covers 7 bases. This clonotype originated in a female donor with Graves disease. Material: peripheral blood mononuclear cells (PBMCs), obtained at new diagnosis, from a patient treated with antithyroid drugs. CDR3 loop: CASSTLAAGDTQYF. The CDR3 nucleotides are TGTGCCAGCAGTACGCTAGCGGCGGGAGATACGCAGTATTTT.